This T cell receptor beta chain was captured in a study of blood T cells in healthy people across ages. Study-wide results and caveats: Expanded clonotype changes were possibly confounded by unknown donor CMV status.

Primed by a sample-barcoded 5' primer and a J-beta primer mix, a second PCR proceeded for 7 to 11 cycles. Each CDR3 protein gets one entry after TCRdb re-called the 5' RACE reads with MiXCR. The data contain about 680,000 distinct CDR3 sequences, approximately 49% of them singletons. This clonotype has only a few counts. Its antigen remains unknown. V shed 2 bases and J 6 bases; nucleotides not matched to a gene: 1. The V gene's germline CDR1 is SQVTM and CDR2 ANQGSEA. This CDR3 has 13 amino acids. Sample: blood. The receptor comes from a woman between 55 and 75 years old in good health. The genes are TRBV29-1 and TRBJ1-4; TRBD1 aligns across 9 bases. This CDR3 is CSVETGGDEKLFF. CDR3 nucleotides: TGCAGCGTTGAAACAGGGGGCGATGAAAAACTGTTTTTT.